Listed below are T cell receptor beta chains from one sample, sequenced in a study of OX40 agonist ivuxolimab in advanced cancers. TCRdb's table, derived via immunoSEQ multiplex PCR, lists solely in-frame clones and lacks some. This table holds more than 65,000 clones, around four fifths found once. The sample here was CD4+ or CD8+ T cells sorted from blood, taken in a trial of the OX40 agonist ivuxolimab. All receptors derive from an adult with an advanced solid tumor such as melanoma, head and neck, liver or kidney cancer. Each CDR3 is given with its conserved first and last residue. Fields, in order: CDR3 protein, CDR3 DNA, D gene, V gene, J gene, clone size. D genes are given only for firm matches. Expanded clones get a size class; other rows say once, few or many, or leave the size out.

CDR3 protein: CASSVGSGTYEQYF; CDR3 DNA: TGTGCCAGCAGCGTTGGTAGCGGGACCTACGAGCAGTACTTC; D gene: TRBD2; V gene: TRBV9; J gene: TRBJ2-7; clone size: NA
CDR3 protein: CASSEGGYGYTF; CDR3 DNA: TGTGCCAGCAGTGAAGGGGGATATGGCTACACCTTC; D gene: NA; V gene: TRBV2; J gene: TRBJ1-2; clone size: many
CDR3 protein: CASSIGWGNGNEQFF; CDR3 DNA: TGTGCCAGTAGTATAGGGTGGGGTAACGGTAATGAGCAGTTCTTC; D gene: NA; V gene: TRBV19; J gene: TRBJ2-1; clone size: NA
CDR3 protein: CASSLIAADTQYF; CDR3 DNA: TGTGCCAGCAGCTTAATAGCAGCAGATACGCAGTATTTT; D gene: NA; V gene: TRBV11-2; J gene: TRBJ2-3; clone size: NA
CDR3 protein: CASSYIGQVQETQYF; CDR3 DNA: TGTGCCAGCAGCTACATTGGACAGGTCCAAGAGACCCAGTACTTC; D gene: TRBD1; V gene: TRBV14; J gene: TRBJ2-5; clone size: NA
CDR3 protein: CASRPSGTGGEQYF; CDR3 DNA: TGTGCCAGCAGACCCTCCGGGACAGGGGGCGAGCAGTACTTC; D gene: TRBD1; V gene: TRBV6-5; J gene: TRBJ2-7; clone size: NA
CDR3 protein: CASSAPLGRMDEQYF; CDR3 DNA: TGTGCCAGCTCCGCGCCGCTCGGGCGTATGGACGAGCAGTACTTC; D gene: NA; V gene: TRBV2; J gene: TRBJ2-7; clone size: once
CDR3 protein: CASSSGTTRETQYF; CDR3 DNA: TGTGCCAGCAGTTCCGGGACAACGAGAGAGACCCAGTACTTC; D gene: NA; V gene: TRBV2; J gene: TRBJ2-5; clone size: once
CDR3 protein: CASGVLNEQFF; CDR3 DNA: TGTGCTAGTGGTGTCCTTAATGAGCAGTTCTTC; D gene: NA; V gene: TRBV12-5; J gene: TRBJ2-1; clone size: NA
CDR3 protein: CASSGQGNSPLHF; CDR3 DNA: TGTGCCAGCAGTGGGCAGGGGAATTCACCCCTCCACTTT; D gene: NA; V gene: TRBV2; J gene: TRBJ1-6; clone size: NA
CDR3 protein: CASSQERRSGGYTF; CDR3 DNA: TGTGCCAGCAGCCAAGAAAGAAGGTCCGGGGGCTACACCTTC; D gene: NA; V gene: TRBV4-2; J gene: TRBJ1-2; clone size: NA
CDR3 protein: CASSVGIQGETGELFF; CDR3 DNA: TGTGCCAGCAGCGTCGGGATACAGGGGGAGACCGGGGAGCTGTTTTTT; D gene: TRBD1; V gene: TRBV5-6; J gene: TRBJ2-2; clone size: NA
CDR3 protein: CASSLEVLGATGELFF; CDR3 DNA: TGCGCCAGCAGCTTGGAGGTCCTGGGGGCCACCGGGGAGCTGTTTTTT; D gene: NA; V gene: TRBV5-1; J gene: TRBJ2-2; clone size: NA
CDR3 protein: CASSYGTGFYGYTF; CDR3 DNA: TGTGCCAGCAGCTACGGGACAGGCTTCTATGGCTACACCTTC; D gene: TRBD1; V gene: TRBV13; J gene: TRBJ1-2; clone size: once
CDR3 protein: CASSQERGRNYGYTF; CDR3 DNA: TGCGCCAGCAGCCAAGAGAGGGGACGGAACTATGGCTACACCTTC; D gene: NA; V gene: TRBV4-1; J gene: TRBJ1-2; clone size: NA
CDR3 protein: CASSETGLNGANVLTF; CDR3 DNA: TGTGCCAGCAGTGAAACCGGGTTGAATGGGGCCAACGTCCTGACTTTC; D gene: NA; V gene: TRBV2; J gene: TRBJ2-6; clone size: NA
CDR3 protein: CASSQHFWESSYNSPLHF; CDR3 DNA: TGCGCCAGCAGCCAACATTTCTGGGAGAGCTCCTATAATTCACCCCTCCACTTT; D gene: NA; V gene: TRBV5-1; J gene: TRBJ1-6; clone size: NA
CDR3 protein: CASREGEIGYTF; CDR3 DNA: TGTGCCAGCAGAGAGGGGGAGATTGGCTACACCTTC; D gene: NA; V gene: TRBV28; J gene: TRBJ1-2; clone size: NA
CDR3 protein: CASSQMGQGRYGYTF; CDR3 DNA: TGTGCCAGCAGCCAAATGGGACAGGGAAGGTACGGCTACACCTTC; D gene: TRBD1; V gene: TRBV4-2; J gene: TRBJ1-2; clone size: NA
CDR3 protein: CATSRDKGPDNEVTQYF; CDR3 DNA: TGTGCCACCAGCAGAGATAAGGGACCAGACAACGAGGTGACCCAGTACTTC; D gene: NA; V gene: TRBV15; J gene: TRBJ2-5; clone size: NA
CDR3 protein: CASSLGQWDTIYF; CDR3 DNA: TGCGCCAGCAGCTTGGGACAATGGGACACCATATATTTT; D gene: NA; V gene: TRBV5-1; J gene: TRBJ1-3; clone size: NA
CDR3 protein: CASSLALGQGSYEQYF; CDR3 DNA: TGTGCCAGCAGCTTAGCTTTAGGACAGGGCTCCTACGAGCAGTACTTC; D gene: TRBD1; V gene: TRBV7-2; J gene: TRBJ2-7; clone size: few
CDR3 protein: CASSLDRGGEKLFF; CDR3 DNA: TGTGCCAGCAGCTTAGACAGGGGAGGTGAAAAACTGTTTTTT; D gene: NA; V gene: TRBV11-2; J gene: TRBJ1-4; clone size: NA
CDR3 protein: CASSNGQNNQPQHF; CDR3 DNA: TGTGCCAGTAGTAACGGGCAGAACAATCAGCCCCAGCATTTT; D gene: NA; V gene: TRBV19; J gene: TRBJ1-5; clone size: NA
CDR3 protein: CSVDPGTDPQETQYF; CDR3 DNA: TGCAGCGTTGACCCAGGGACAGACCCACAAGAGACCCAGTACTTC; D gene: TRBD1; V gene: TRBV29-1; J gene: TRBJ2-5; clone size: NA
CDR3 protein: CASSDGRGGPVDTQYF; CDR3 DNA: TGTGCCAGCAGTGACGGGCGGGGGGGCCCAGTGGATACGCAGTATTTT; D gene: TRBD2; V gene: TRBV6-4; J gene: TRBJ2-3; clone size: NA
CDR3 protein: CASVRGPTEAFF; CDR3 DNA: TGTGCCAGCGTCAGGGGGCCCACTGAAGCTTTCTTT; D gene: TRBD1; V gene: TRBV7-2; J gene: TRBJ1-1; clone size: NA
CDR3 protein: CASSHDRHVAFF; CDR3 DNA: TGTGCCAGCAGCCACGACAGGCACGTAGCTTTCTTT; D gene: NA; V gene: TRBV5-8; J gene: TRBJ1-1; clone size: NA
CDR3 protein: CASSLGGGEQYF; CDR3 DNA: TGTGCCAGCAGCTTGGGCGGGGGCGAGCAGTACTTC; D gene: TRBD2; V gene: TRBV5-6; J gene: TRBJ2-7; clone size: NA
CDR3 protein: CASSLGLAGLETQYF; CDR3 DNA: TGCGCCAGCAGCTTGGGCCTGGCGGGGCTGGAGACCCAGTACTTC; D gene: NA; V gene: TRBV5-1; J gene: TRBJ2-5; clone size: NA
CDR3 protein: CASSQDKGGVTEAFF; CDR3 DNA: TGTGCCAGCAGCCAGGACAAGGGTGGGGTCACTGAAGCTTTCTTT; D gene: NA; V gene: TRBV14; J gene: TRBJ1-1; clone size: once
CDR3 protein: CASSFGGPQETQYF; CDR3 DNA: TGTGCCAGCAGCTTTGGCGGGCCCCAAGAGACCCAGTACTTC; D gene: NA; V gene: TRBV7-2; J gene: TRBJ2-5; clone size: NA
CDR3 protein: CASIGGVGSGANVLTF; CDR3 DNA: TGTGCCAGCATAGGGGGGGTCGGCTCTGGGGCCAACGTCCTGACTTTC; D gene: NA; V gene: TRBV6-6; J gene: TRBJ2-6; clone size: NA
CDR3 protein: CASSREVETQYF; CDR3 DNA: TGTGCCAGCAGTCGTGAAGTAGAGACCCAGTACTTC; D gene: NA; V gene: TRBV7-2; J gene: TRBJ2-5; clone size: NA
CDR3 protein: CASSLEGAGELFF; CDR3 DNA: TGTGCCAGCAGCTTAGAAGGAGCCGGGGAGCTGTTTTTT; D gene: NA; V gene: TRBV11-3; J gene: TRBJ2-2; clone size: once
CDR3 protein: CASSFQTNNQPQHF; CDR3 DNA: TGTGCCAGCAGCTTTCAGACAAACAATCAGCCCCAGCATTTT; D gene: NA; V gene: TRBV5-8; J gene: TRBJ1-5; clone size: once
CDR3 protein: CASLTNRGLDTEAFF; CDR3 DNA: TGTGCCAGCTTAACTAACAGGGGTTTGGACACTGAAGCTTTCTTT; D gene: TRBD1; V gene: TRBV18; J gene: TRBJ1-1; clone size: few
CDR3 protein: CASSLSPAGLHF; CDR3 DNA: TGTGCCAGCAGCTTAAGTCCCGCTGGCCTCCACTTT; D gene: NA; V gene: TRBV11-2; J gene: TRBJ1-6; clone size: NA
CDR3 protein: CASSGGPTYNEQFF; CDR3 DNA: TGTGCCAGCAGCGGAGGGCCAACGTACAATGAGCAGTTCTTC; D gene: NA; V gene: TRBV7-3; J gene: TRBJ2-1; clone size: once
CDR3 protein: CASSPSWGTTGNTIYF; CDR3 DNA: TGTGCCAGCAGCCCTTCCTGGGGAACTACTGGAAACACCATATATTTT; D gene: NA; V gene: TRBV7-9; J gene: TRBJ1-3; clone size: NA
CDR3 protein: CASGPTPNEQFF; CDR3 DNA: TGCGCCAGCGGACCAACCCCCAATGAGCAGTTCTTC; D gene: NA; V gene: TRBV10-2; J gene: TRBJ2-1; clone size: NA
CDR3 protein: CASMFPDTQYF; CDR3 DNA: TGTGCCAGCATGTTCCCTGATACGCAGTATTTT; D gene: NA; V gene: TRBV6-1; J gene: TRBJ2-3; clone size: NA
CDR3 protein: CASSLNPTGVLGYTF; CDR3 DNA: TGTGCCAGCAGCTTAAACCCGACCGGGGTTCTTGGCTACACCTTC; D gene: NA; V gene: TRBV11-2; J gene: TRBJ1-2; clone size: NA
CDR3 protein: CASSLVGEEHEQYF; CDR3 DNA: TGTGCCAGCAGCTTGGTGGGAGAGGAGCACGAGCAGTACTTC; D gene: NA; V gene: TRBV5-5; J gene: TRBJ2-7; clone size: once
CDR3 protein: CASSLVLSGGIQETQYF; CDR3 DNA: TGTGCTAGCAGCTTAGTTCTTAGCGGGGGTATACAAGAGACCCAGTACTTC; D gene: TRBD2; V gene: TRBV7-7; J gene: TRBJ2-5; clone size: few
CDR3 protein: CASSLAAGQGAGGYTF; CDR3 DNA: TGCGCCAGCAGCTTGGCCGCGGGACAGGGGGCGGGCGGCTACACCTTC; D gene: TRBD1; V gene: TRBV5-1; J gene: TRBJ1-2; clone size: NA
CDR3 protein: CASSEVNEQFF; CDR3 DNA: TGTGCCAGCAGTGAAGTCAATGAGCAGTTCTTC; D gene: NA; V gene: TRBV25-1; J gene: TRBJ2-1; clone size: NA
CDR3 protein: CASAEGNTEAFF; CDR3 DNA: TGTGCCAGTGCTGAGGGAAACACTGAAGCTTTCTTT; D gene: NA; V gene: TRBV19; J gene: TRBJ1-1; clone size: NA
CDR3 protein: CASADRAFGSSYEQYF; CDR3 DNA: TGTGCCAGCGCCGACCGGGCGTTTGGGAGCTCCTACGAGCAGTACTTC; D gene: NA; V gene: TRBV19; J gene: TRBJ2-7; clone size: once
CDR3 protein: CASSPGVGGREAFF; CDR3 DNA: TGTGCCAGCAGCCCCGGAGTTGGCGGTAGGGAAGCTTTCTTT; D gene: NA; V gene: TRBV2; J gene: TRBJ1-1; clone size: NA
CDR3 protein: CASSLPSGGRLGTGELFF; CDR3 DNA: TGTGCCAGTAGCTTACCTAGCGGGGGCCGTCTTGGCACCGGGGAGCTGTTTTTT; D gene: TRBD2; V gene: TRBV19; J gene: TRBJ2-2; clone size: NA
CDR3 protein: CASSISAAYPDNSPLHF; CDR3 DNA: TGTGCCAGTAGTATATCTGCGGCTTACCCAGATAATTCACCCCTCCACTTT; D gene: NA; V gene: TRBV19; J gene: TRBJ1-6; clone size: NA
CDR3 protein: CSGVTGVATQYF; CDR3 DNA: TGCAGCGGCGTTACAGGGGTGGCGACCCAGTACTTC; D gene: TRBD1; V gene: TRBV29-1; J gene: TRBJ2-5; clone size: NA
CDR3 protein: CASSLIPYDNQPQHF; CDR3 DNA: TGTGCCAGCAGCCTTATCCCGTATGACAATCAGCCCCAGCATTTT; D gene: NA; V gene: TRBV27; J gene: TRBJ1-5; clone size: NA
CDR3 protein: CASSLYGGATDTQYF; CDR3 DNA: TGTGCCAGCAGTTTATACGGGGGGGCCACAGATACGCAGTATTTT; D gene: TRBD2; V gene: TRBV28; J gene: TRBJ2-3; clone size: NA
CDR3 protein: CASSLGRIDFITGELFF; CDR3 DNA: TGTGCCAGCAGCTTAGGTCGGATAGATTTCATCACCGGGGAGCTGTTTTTT; D gene: NA; V gene: TRBV7-8; J gene: TRBJ2-2; clone size: NA
CDR3 protein: CASSPTANYGYTF; CDR3 DNA: TGTGCCAGCAGTCCGACAGCCAACTATGGCTACACCTTC; D gene: NA; V gene: TRBV2; J gene: TRBJ1-2; clone size: NA
CDR3 protein: CASRYRDRSNWEQFF; CDR3 DNA: TGTGCCAGCAGGTACCGGGACAGATCTAATTGGGAGCAGTTCTTC; D gene: TRBD1; V gene: TRBV6-6; J gene: TRBJ2-1; clone size: NA
CDR3 protein: CASSILEGVEQYF; CDR3 DNA: TGTGCCAGTAGTATCCTGGAAGGGGTCGAGCAGTACTTC; D gene: NA; V gene: TRBV19; J gene: TRBJ2-7; clone size: NA
CDR3 protein: CASSLLPGAGETQYF; CDR3 DNA: TGTGCCAGCAGCTTATTGCCGGGGGCGGGGGAGACCCAGTACTTC; D gene: NA; V gene: TRBV7-2; J gene: TRBJ2-5; clone size: NA